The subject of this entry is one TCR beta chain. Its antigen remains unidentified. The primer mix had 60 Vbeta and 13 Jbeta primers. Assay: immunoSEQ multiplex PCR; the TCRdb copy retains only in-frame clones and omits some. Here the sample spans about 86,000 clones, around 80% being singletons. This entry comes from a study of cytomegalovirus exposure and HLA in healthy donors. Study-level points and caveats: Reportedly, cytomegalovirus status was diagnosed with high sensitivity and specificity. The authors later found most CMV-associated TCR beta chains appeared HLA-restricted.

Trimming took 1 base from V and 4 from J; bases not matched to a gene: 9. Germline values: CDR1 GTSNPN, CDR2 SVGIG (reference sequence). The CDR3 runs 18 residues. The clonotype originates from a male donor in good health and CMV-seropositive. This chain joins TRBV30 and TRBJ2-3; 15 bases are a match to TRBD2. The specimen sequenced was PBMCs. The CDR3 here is CAWSGDGTSGRRPDTQYF. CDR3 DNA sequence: TGTGCCTGGAGTGGGGACGGGACTAGCGGGAGGAGGCCAGATACGCAGTATTTT.